Below are 13 T cell receptor beta chains sequenced from a single sample in a study of OX40 agonist ivuxolimab in advanced cancers. Clones were sequenced by immunoSEQ multiplex PCR, and TCRdb holds only the in-frame ones, with some missing. Of over 55,000 clones listed, over 80% are singletons. This material consisted of CD4+ or CD8+ T cells sorted from blood, taken in a trial of the OX40 agonist ivuxolimab. These receptors came from an adult with an advanced solid tumor such as melanoma, head and neck, liver or kidney cancer.

This clone was picked up one time. V usage is TRBV4-1 and J usage is TRBJ2-6; D is undetermined. This CDR3 contains 16 residues. V was shortened by 4 bases and J by 0 bases, with 10 bases between the two germline ends. Germline-derived CDR1 and CDR2 are MGHRA and YSYEKL. CDR3 region: CASSPHYGSGANVLTF. The DNA of the CDR3 is TGCGCCAGCAGCCCCCATTATGGCTCTGGGGCCAACGTCCTGACTTTC.

The chain couples TRBV10-1 to TRBJ2-5; D is uncertain. The CDR3 has 13 residues. Trimming left V 4 bases short and J 0 bases short, with 6 bases between. Germline CDR1 reads WNHNN; CDR2 reads SYGVQD (reference sequence). The CDR3 region is CASSVGYQETQYF. The CDR3 nucleotides read TGCGCCAGCAGTGTTGGGTACCAAGAGACCCAGTACTTC.

Regarding this clone: A junction boundary mismatches the germline segment, possibly from a read error. The CDR3: CTSGPGSTDTQYF. The CDR3 region has the DNA TGTACCTCAGGACCAGGCAGCACGGATACGCAGTATTTT. The chain combines TRBV28 with TRBJ2-3, with D uncertain. The CDR3 length is 13 residues. Germline CDR1 reads MDHEN; CDR2 reads SYDVKM.

The J gene is TRBJ2-7, the V gene TRBV28; 8 bases are shared with TRBD1. The CDR3 length is 15 residues. The V gene end was trimmed by 7 bases and the J gene end by 4 bases; junction bases not matched to a gene: 12. Germline V gene sequence: CDR1 MDHEN, CDR2 SYDVKM. The DNA for the CDR3 is TGTGCCAGCATCTCACTCAGGGGGCCGGGGTACGAGCAGTACTTC. Protein sequence: CASISLRGPGYEQYF.

The chain carries TRBV6-1 and TRBJ1-5, with TRBD1 matching over 8 bases. Trimming took 6 bases from V and 3 from J; bases not matched to a gene: 7. This CDR3 has 15 residues. Germline values: CDR1 MNHNS, CDR2 SASEGT. This chain's CDR3 is CASRITGGNNQPQHF. The CDR3 DNA reads as TGTGCCAGCAGGATAACAGGGGGTAACAATCAGCCCCAGCATTTT.

The genes are TRBV6-5 and TRBJ2-1, with D unclear. CDR3 length: 15 residues. V shed 5 bases and J shed 0 bases, with 11 bases lying between them. Germline V gene data show CDR1 as MNHEY and CDR2 as SVGAGI. This CDR3 reads CASSRTTPSYNEQFF. CDR3 sequence (DNA): TGTGCCAGCAGTCGAACTACGCCCTCCTACAATGAGCAGTTCTTC.

This clone was counted once. The CDR3 DNA sequence: TGTGCCAGTAGTATAGACTTTAACTATGGCTACACCTTC. This encodes CASSIDFNYGYTF. The chain has TRBV19 and TRBJ1-2; D is ambiguous. Germline loops: CDR1 LNHDA, CDR2 SQIVND (reference sequence). The V and J ends lost 0 bases and 1 base respectively, with 3 bases between them. The CDR3 is made up of 13 amino acids.

This sequence joins TRBV2 and TRBJ1-5; D uncertain. From germline, CDR1 is SNHLY and CDR2 FYNNEI. CDR3 length equals 15 residues. V lost 0 bases and J lost 5, with 11 bases in between. The CDR3 loop is CASSEAGQSHQPQHF. The DNA of the CDR3 is TGTGCCAGCAGTGAAGCCGGCCAGAGCCATCAGCCCCAGCATTTT.

The V gene is TRBV30, the J gene TRBJ2-7; the D gene is possibly TRBD2 (6 bases). Germline V lookup: CDR1 GTSNPN, CDR2 SVGIG (reference sequence). V lost 1 base, J lost 4 bases, and 17 bases lay in between. This CDR3 has 15 amino acids. In DNA form, the CDR3 reads TGTGCCTGGAGTGCCTTGGGAGCGGGCGGGTACGAGCAGTACTTC. Translating it yields CAWSALGAGGYEQYF.

The V call is TRBV6-4, the J call TRBJ2-5; 11 bases map to TRBD2. Trimming removed 6 bases from V and 3 bases from J; junction bases left unmatched: 21. This CDR3 comprises 20 residues. Germline values: CDR1 MRHNA, CDR2 SNTAGT. The CDR3 nucleotides read TGTGCCAGCAGCTCCCGAGAAAAACTAGCGGGGGCGAACCAAAAAGAGACCCAGTACTTC. This sequence encodes CASSSREKLAGANQKETQYF.

The chain is built from TRBV7-9 and TRBJ2-3; D unclear. The CDR3 loop spans 13 amino acids. The V and J ends lost 1 base and 6 bases respectively, with 8 bases between them. Germline V gene sequence: CDR1 SEHNR, CDR2 FQNEAQ (reference sequence). The CDR3 here is CASSLGSPDTQYF. The CDR3, as DNA: TGTGCCAGCAGCTTAGGCTCTCCCGATACGCAGTATTTT.

The chain joins TRBV5-1 to TRBJ2-5, with unresolved D. V was pared by 0 bases and J by 1 base, with 10 bases between. Germline CDR1 reads SGHRS; CDR2 reads YFSETQ. The CDR3 spans 15 residues. The CDR3 DNA reads TGCGCCAGCAGCTTGGAGGCTTCCCCCCAAGAGACCCAGTACTTC. Translation: CASSLEASPQETQYF.

This clone showed up just a few times. The CDR3: CASSIGLNYGYTF. The DNA of the CDR3 is TGTGCCAGTAGTATCGGACTTAACTATGGCTACACCTTC. The chain links TRBV19 to TRBJ1-2; D not resolved. V gave up 3 bases and J gave up 1 base, with 6 bases separating them. The CDR3 is 13 amino acids. Looked up from germline, CDR1 is LNHDA and CDR2 is SQIVND (reference sequence).